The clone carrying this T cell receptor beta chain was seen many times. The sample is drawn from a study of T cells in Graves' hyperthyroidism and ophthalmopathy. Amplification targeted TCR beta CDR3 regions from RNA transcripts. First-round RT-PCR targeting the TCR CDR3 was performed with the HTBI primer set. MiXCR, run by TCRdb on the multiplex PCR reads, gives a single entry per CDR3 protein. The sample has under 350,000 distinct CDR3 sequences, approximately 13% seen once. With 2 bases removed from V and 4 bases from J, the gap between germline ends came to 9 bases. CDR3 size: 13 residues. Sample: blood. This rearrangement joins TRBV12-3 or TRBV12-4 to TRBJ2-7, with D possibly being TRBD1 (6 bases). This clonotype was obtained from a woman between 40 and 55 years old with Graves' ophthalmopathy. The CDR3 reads CASSLTGYYEQYF. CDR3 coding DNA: TGTGCCAGCAGTTTAACAGGGTATTACGAGCAGTACTTC.